This T cell receptor beta chain is drawn from a study of T cell clusters in autoimmune cytopenias. General study findings and limits: TRB repertoire shifts in secondary cytopenia and chronic lymphocytic leukemia mostly reflected lymphoma, not autoimmunity. Compared with active autoimmune hepatitis patients, healthy donors showed about 2.8-fold more exclusive TRB clusters.

Multiplex touch-down PCR amplified TRB using TRB-A and TRB-B pools in one tube. TCRdb reprocessed the multiplex PCR reads and keeps a single row for each CDR3 protein, giving no DNA. Reported are about 10,000 distinct CDR3 sequences; the ten largest clones contain around a tenth. Concerning this clonotype: Its antigen is not known.

CDR1 is DFQATT and CDR2 is SNEGSKA in the germline V gene (reference sequence). This CDR3 comprises 13 residues. TRB amplification used around 260 ng of peripheral blood genomic DNA. This rearrangement joins TRBV20-1 to TRBJ2-1. The sequenced sample was peripheral blood. This TCR came from a human donor with an autoimmune cytopenia or autoimmune hepatitis (not recorded which). This chain's CDR3 is CSARDSLYNEQFF.